A single sample is the source of the 32 T cell receptor beta chains below, sequenced in a study of blood T cell repertoires in COVID-19. Generated by immunoSEQ multiplex PCR, the TCRdb table keeps only in-frame clones and is missing some. The sample yields approximately 88,000 clones, roughly 87% seen once. Sequences were obtained from peripheral blood. The source of these receptors is a male donor with acute or convalescent COVID-19.

The chain uses TRBV18 and TRBJ2-7; D possibly corresponds to TRBD2 (7 bases). Trimming stripped 4 bases from V and 5 bases from J, with 12 bases between. The CDR3 runs 13 residues. The germline CDR1 and CDR2 sequences are KGHSH and LQKENI. This CDR3 reads CASSRGGYDEQYF. Written as DNA, the CDR3 is TGTGCCAGCTCACGGGGGGGCTACGACGAGCAGTACTTC.

The rearrangement joins TRBV10-3 to TRBJ1-4; D unresolved. The CDR3 loop spans 9 amino acids. The V end lost 10 bases, the J end lost 7 bases, and 4 bases lay between the germline ends. Germline V gives CDR1 ENHRY, CDR2 SYGVKD. The CDR3 spells CARGEKLFF. The CDR3 DNA sequence: TGTGCCAGAGGTGAAAAACTGTTTTTT.

The chain combines TRBV9 with TRBJ2-7; TRBD1 matches 8 bases. Germline V CDR1 and CDR2: SGDLS, YYNGEE. This CDR3 comprises 13 residues. V was pared by 7 bases and J by 6 bases, with 9 bases of the junction left unmatched. CDR3 residues: CASGDRGGLEQYF. CDR3 sequence (DNA): TGTGCCAGCGGAGACAGGGGTGGACTCGAGCAGTACTTC.

The gene calls are TRBV7-9 and TRBJ2-7; D uncertain. Germline values: CDR1 SEHNR, CDR2 FQNEAQ (reference sequence). Trimming stripped 1 base from V and 2 bases from J, with 6 bases between. The CDR3 is 13 amino acids. This chain's CDR3 is CASSLGLAYEQYF. The CDR3 region has the DNA TGTGCCAGCAGCTTAGGGTTAGCCTACGAGCAGTACTTC.

A few counts support this clone. The chain combines TRBV7-3 with TRBJ2-3; 13 positions match TRBD2. After removal of 0 bases from V and 5 bases from J, the junction contained 14 bases not matched to a gene. The CDR3 has 20 residues. In germline, CDR1 is SGHTA, CDR2 FQGTGA. For the CDR3, the DNA is TGTGCCAGCAGCTTAACTCGACTAGCGGGGGGACGTGGTTCTCTAGATACGCAGTATTTT. As protein: CASSLTRLAGGRGSLDTQYF.

This chain uses TRBV24-1 with TRBJ2-3; maybe TRBD2 (5 bases). The V end lost 3 bases, the J end lost 0 bases, and 12 bases lay between the germline ends. CDR1 and CDR2 (germline): KGHDR, SFDVKD. The CDR3 extends over 16 amino acids. Here the CDR3 reads CATSDKRVISTDTQYF. The CDR3 DNA sequence: TGTGCCACCAGTGATAAGAGGGTCATTAGCACAGATACGCAGTATTTT.

This clone was detected a few times. The rearrangement links TRBV4-1 to TRBJ2-7, with TRBD1 identical over 7 bases. From germline, CDR1 is MGHRA and CDR2 YSYEKL. Unmatched junction bases numbered 8, after V lost 1 base and J lost 2 bases. The CDR3 contains 16 residues. For the CDR3, the DNA is TGCGCCAGCAGCCAAGCCGAGACAGGGACACCCTACGAGCAGTACTTC. Its protein is CASSQAETGTPYEQYF.

The rearrangement joins TRBV18 to TRBJ2-6; perhaps TRBD2 as D (6 bases). CDR3 size: 17 residues. The V gene lost 6 bases and the J gene lost 4 bases, with 19 bases spanning the gap. CDR1 KGHSH and CDR2 LQKENI come from the germline V gene. The CDR3 bases are TGTGCCAGCTCGCCCGCCGGGGGACTCTCAGGGGCCAACGTCCTGACTTTC. It codes for CASSPAGGLSGANVLTF.

The chain uses TRBV6-5 and TRBJ1-2; D gene ambiguous. Germline loops: CDR1 MNHEY, CDR2 SVGAGI. The germline V and J ends were trimmed by 6 bases and 4 bases, with 12 bases remaining between them. This CDR3 region has 13 residues. For the CDR3, the DNA is TGTGCCAGCAGGCCCGCGGAAGGCTATGGCTACACCTTC. It is translated as CASRPAEGYGYTF.

J is TRBJ1-3 and V is TRBV10-3, with a possible D match to TRBD1 (6 bases). Germline values: CDR1 ENHRY, CDR2 SYGVKD. V was shortened by 10 bases and J by 0 bases, with 10 bases between the two germline ends. The CDR3 is 13 amino acids. The CDR3 here is CATGANSGNTIYF. CDR3 sequence (DNA): TGTGCCACAGGGGCAAACTCTGGAAACACCATATATTTT.

The rearrangement links TRBV6-1 to TRBJ2-2; weak D call: TRBD1 (5 bases). Germline lookup yields CDR1 MNHNS and CDR2 SASEGT. CDR3 length: 19 residues. With 4 bases removed from V and 1 base from J, the gap between germline ends came to 22 bases. This CDR3 is CASSGRKGSVNLNTGELFF. The CDR3 DNA reads TGTGCCAGCAGTGGAAGAAAGGGGTCGGTCAATTTGAACACCGGGGAGCTGTTTTTT.

The chain joins TRBV5-1 to TRBJ1-1; D call uncertain. CDR3 length: 14 residues. V shed 1 base and J shed 4 bases, with 11 bases lying between them. Germline lookup yields CDR1 SGHRS and CDR2 YFSETQ. CDR3 DNA: TGCGCCAGCAGCTTGACGGGGATGGGCACTGAAGCTTTCTTT. Amino acid sequence: CASSLTGMGTEAFF.

The chain couples TRBV11-2 to TRBJ2-7; 10 nucleotides align to TRBD1. Trimming cost V 1 base and J 5 bases; bases outside gene matches: 8. This CDR3 has 16 residues. Germline CDR1 reads SGHAT; CDR2 reads FQNNGV. CDR3 protein: CASSLGGTGVPHEQYF. Here the CDR3 DNA reads TGTGCCAGCAGCTTAGGTGGGACAGGGGTACCCCACGAGCAGTACTTC.

V and J are TRBV16 and TRBJ2-1, with D tentatively TRBD2 (6 bases). The CDR3 has 16 amino acids. Trimming pared 1 base from V and 0 bases from J, leaving 10 bases between. Per germline, CDR1 KGHSY and CDR2 FQNENV. The CDR3 sequence is CASSQLGLSSYNEQFF. The CDR3 region has the DNA TGTGCCAGCAGCCAATTGGGACTCAGCTCCTACAATGAGCAGTTCTTC.

The chain links TRBV5-1 to TRBJ1-1; 12 bases align to TRBD1. In germline, CDR1 is SGHRS, CDR2 YFSETQ. Trimming cost V 4 bases and J 10 bases; bases outside gene matches: 2. The CDR3 sequence is 12 residues long. The CDR3, as DNA: TGCGCCAGCAGCGGGGACAGGGGGCCAGCTTTCTTT. Translated, it gives CASSGDRGPAFF.

The chain carries TRBV5-1 and TRBJ2-1; TRBD1 matches at 7 bases. Germline values: CDR1 SGHRS, CDR2 YFSETQ. The CDR3 is 17 amino acids. The ends lost 5 bases at V and 2 bases at J; junction bases unmatched: 13. The CDR3 DNA reads TGCGCCAGCAGTCCCCGTGCTGAGACAGGGACCTACAATGAGCAGTTCTTC. It specifies CASSPRAETGTYNEQFF.

The J gene is TRBJ2-3, the V gene TRBV30; 10 bases are shared with TRBD2. The germline V gene encodes CDR1 GTSNPN and CDR2 SVGIG (reference sequence). The CDR3 covers 18 residues. After removal of 2 bases from V and 1 base from J, the junction contained 12 bases not matched to a gene. The CDR3 is CAWSSIALAGARTDTQYF. Written as DNA, the CDR3 is TGTGCCTGGAGTTCTATTGCCCTAGCGGGGGCTCGCACAGATACGCAGTATTTT.

This chain connects TRBV2 to TRBJ2-5; 16 nucleotides agree with TRBD2. Trimming at V came to 4 bases and at J to 0 bases, leaving 2 bases not matched to a gene. The CDR3 consists of 17 residues. Germline CDR1 reads SNHLY; CDR2 reads FYNNEI. CDR3 sequence (DNA): TGTGCCAGCAGTGTTGGGACTAGCGGGGGGGACCAAGAGACCCAGTACTTC. Amino acids: CASSVGTSGGDQETQYF.

This rearrangement joins TRBV7-8 to TRBJ2-3; 12 nucleotides agree with TRBD2. This CDR3 contains 15 residues. With V trimmed by 4 bases and J by 5 bases, 4 bases remained unmatched. CDR1 is SGHVS and CDR2 is FQNEAQ in the germline V gene. The CDR3 nucleotides are TGTGCCAGCAGCTCTGGACTAGCGGGGAAAGATACGCAGTATTTT. Protein: CASSSGLAGKDTQYF.

This clone was observed a few times. The chain employs TRBV9 and TRBJ1-1; 9 positions agree with TRBD1. Trimming removed 2 bases from V and 1 base from J; junction bases left unmatched: 6. The V gene's germline CDR1 is SGDLS and CDR2 YYNGEE. The CDR3 has 16 amino acids. CDR3 bases: TGTGCCAGCAGCGTCACAGGGGGCGCTGGGAACACTGAAGCTTTCTTT. Its protein is CASSVTGGAGNTEAFF.

This chain joins TRBV27 and TRBJ2-7; D gene unclear. V lost 6 bases and J lost 0, with 12 bases in between. This CDR3 comprises 14 residues. From germline, CDR1 is MNHEY and CDR2 SMNVEV (reference sequence). The CDR3 is CASSPAYSSYEQYF. CDR3 nucleotides: TGTGCCAGCAGCCCCGCCTACAGCTCCTACGAGCAGTACTTC.

The V gene is TRBV7-2, the J gene TRBJ2-3; possibly TRBD2 for D (5 bases). V lost 5 bases, J lost 6 bases, and 12 bases lay in between. There are 13 residues in the CDR3. Per the germline V gene, CDR1 is SGHTA and CDR2 is FQGNSA. The CDR3 DNA reads TGTGCCAGCAGCCTCGAGGGTTGGGATACGCAGTATTTT. Translation: CASSLEGWDTQYF.

The chain uses TRBV4-2 and TRBJ2-2, with D possibly matching TRBD1 (5 bases). CDR3 size: 15 residues. Looked up from germline, CDR1 is LGHNA and CDR2 is YNFKEQ. Trimming left V 1 base short and J 5 bases short, with 11 bases between. The CDR3, as DNA: TGTGCCAGCAGCCAAGTTACCAGGGTAACCGGGGAGCTGTTTTTT. Residues: CASSQVTRVTGELFF.

The chain joins TRBV11-3 to TRBJ2-7, with a weak D call TRBD1 (6 bases). V lost 8 bases, J lost 2 bases, and 10 bases lay in between. Germline assignment: CDR1 SGHNT and CDR2 YENEEA. This CDR3 has 12 amino acids. In DNA form, the CDR3 reads TGTGCCAGCGGGGGCAGAACCTACGAGCAGTACTTC. Its protein product is CASGGRTYEQYF.

The chain links TRBV14 to TRBJ2-1; D possibly corresponds to TRBD1 (6 bases). The CDR3 spans 15 residues. V was pared by 5 bases and J by 10 bases, with 21 bases between. Germline assignment: CDR1 SGHDN and CDR2 FVKESK. The CDR3 here is CASSIRVSPGGEQFF. The DNA of the CDR3 is TGTGCCAGCAGCATCCGAGTGTCGCCTGGGGGCGAGCAGTTCTTC.

The chain has TRBV9 and TRBJ1-5, with TRBD1 as a possible D gene (6 bases). Germline V CDR1 and CDR2: SGDLS, YYNGEE. The CDR3 contains 16 residues. With 4 bases removed from V and 2 bases from J, the gap between germline ends came to 16 bases. This chain's CDR3 is CASSPGQSPGNQPQHF. The CDR3 bases are TGTGCCAGCAGCCCCGGACAGTCTCCCGGCAATCAGCCCCAGCATTTT.

The chain carries TRBV15 and TRBJ2-2; 7 bases line up with TRBD1. J gave up 4 bases and V 0 bases, and 2 bases lay outside the gene matches. CDR1 is LNHNV and CDR2 is YYDKDF in the germline V gene (reference sequence). The CDR3 extends over 15 amino acids. The CDR3 DNA follows: TGTGCCACCAGCAGAGATAGGGGGCCCACCGGGGAGCTGTTTTTT. Amino acids: CATSRDRGPTGELFF. Full variable domain (rest looked up from reference TRBV15 and TRBJ2-2): DAMVIQNPRYQVTQFGKPVTLSCSQTLNHNVMYWYQQKSSQAPKLLFHYYDKDFNNEADTPDNFQSRRPNTSFCFLDIRSPGLGDTAMYLCATSRDRGPTGELFFGEGSRLTVL.

The rearrangement uses TRBV18 and TRBJ1-5, with D perhaps TRBD1 (6 bases). The CDR3 consists of 17 residues. Germline V CDR1 and CDR2: KGHSH, LQKENI. V lost 3 bases and J lost 5, with 20 bases in between. In nucleotides, the CDR3 is TGTGCCAGCTCACCGGGGGGGCTGAGGCCGAAGGATCAGCCCCAGCATTTT. It translates to CASSPGGLRPKDQPQHF.

This chain joins TRBV5-5 and TRBJ2-7, with D maybe TRBD2 (5 bases). The ends were cut back, 4 bases at V and 7 bases at J, with 18 bases in the middle. The CDR3 totals 14 residues. Per the germline V gene, CDR1 is SGHKS and CDR2 is YYEKEE (reference sequence). CDR3 DNA sequence: TGTGCCAGCAGCACGGGCCGGGATGGGAATGAGCAGTACTTC. Translation: CASSTGRDGNEQYF.

This chain uses TRBV12-3 or TRBV12-4 with TRBJ2-3, with D unclear. This CDR3 region has 12 residues. V gave up 6 bases and J gave up 2 bases, with 6 bases separating them. CDR3 region: CASSRLTDTQYF. In DNA form, the CDR3 reads TGTGCCAGCAGCCGTCTCACAGATACGCAGTATTTT.

This sequence joins TRBV28 and TRBJ2-6; 8 nucleotides agree with TRBD1. The CDR3 consists of 16 residues. CDR1 and CDR2 from the germline V gene are MDHEN and SYDVKM. V lost 6 bases and J lost 4; bases outside the gene matches: 8. CDR3 loop: CASRGQAPRGANVLTF. In DNA form, the CDR3 reads TGTGCCAGCAGGGGACAGGCCCCAAGGGGGGCCAACGTCCTGACTTTC.

The chain has TRBV6-1 and TRBJ2-5; TRBD2 aligns across 10 bases. The germline V gene encodes CDR1 MNHNS and CDR2 SASEGT. This CDR3 region has 16 residues. Germline trimming cut 4 bases from V and 1 base from J; bases unmatched to any gene: 6. The CDR3 spells CASSVQLAGSQETQYF. For the CDR3, the DNA is TGTGCCAGCAGTGTCCAACTAGCGGGGAGCCAAGAGACCCAGTACTTC.